These T cell receptor beta chains were read from a single sample in a study of graft-versus-host responses after intestinal transplantation. This table comes from immunoSEQ multiplex PCR, and its TCRdb copy is limited to in-frame clones, with some not included. The sample lists 20,000 to 25,000 clones, around two fifths occurring once. The sequences come from alloreactive CD8+ T cells from a mixed lymphocyte reaction culture, collected before intestinal transplant. The receptors come from a human patient who received an intestinal transplant. Each CDR3 is given with its conserved first and last residue. D genes are given only for firm matches. Part of the rows lack a size; the others show once, few, many or a class for expanded clones.

v_call,d_call,j_call,clone_size,cdr3_nt,cdr3_aa
TRBV6-6,-,TRBJ1-1,medium-sized,TGTGCCAGCAGTCAAGGGGTTGGACTCCCTGAAGCTTTCTTT,CASSQGVGLPEAFF
TRBV28,-,TRBJ1-5,-,TGTGCCAGCACTACGGTCACAGACAATCAGCCCCAGCATTTT,CASTTVTDNQPQHF
TRBV6-5,TRBD1,TRBJ2-7,-,TGTGCCAGCAGGACCGGGACAGGGTTGGTTGAGCAGTACTTC,CASRTGTGLVEQYF
TRBV28,-,TRBJ2-6,few,TGTGCCAGCAAAAGCCTTACCAACGTCCTGACTTTC,CASKSLTNVLTF
TRBV19,-,TRBJ2-7,-,TGTGCCAGTAGTAGGACAACCAGCGGGTTTCCCTACGAGCAGTACTTC,CASSRTTSGFPYEQYF
TRBV9,-,TRBJ2-2,-,TGTGCCAGCAGCGTAGGACCGTCCGGGGAGCTGTTTTTT,CASSVGPSGELFF
TRBV7-9,TRBD2,TRBJ2-1,few,TGTGCCAGCAGCCCCCCCGGGTTAGCGGGAGGTAACTATGAGCAGTTCTTC,CASSPPGLAGGNYEQFF
TRBV27,TRBD2,TRBJ2-4,-,TGTGCCAGCGGCAACGGACTAGCTTTCCCCATTCAGTACTTC,CASGNGLAFPIQYF
TRBV27,-,TRBJ2-7,-,TGTGCCAGCAGCCAAGGGTTCAGAGAGCAGTACTTC,CASSQGFREQYF
TRBV5-4,-,TRBJ1-4,medium-sized,TGTGCCAGCAGCCTTGGAGGGGCGGCTGAAAAACTGTTTTTT,CASSLGGAAEKLFF
TRBV5-1,-,TRBJ2-3,-,TGCGCCAGCAGCTTGGACTTAGACGGTTGGAGCACAGATACGCAGTATTTT,CASSLDLDGWSTDTQYF
TRBV27,TRBD1,TRBJ2-4,few,TGTGCCAGCGGACAGGGGCTAGCCAAAAACATTCAGTACTTC,CASGQGLAKNIQYF
TRBV11-3,-,TRBJ2-1,-,TGTGCCAGCAGCTTAGAATCCCAGGGTTGGAATGAGCAGTTCTTC,CASSLESQGWNEQFF
TRBV10-1,-,TRBJ2-2,few,TGCGCCAGCAGTACTAGTACCGGGGAGCTGTTTTTT,CASSTSTGELFF
TRBV28,-,TRBJ2-3,-,TGTGCCAGCGAAAGGGAAGGAGGAAGCACAGATACGCAGTATTTT,CASEREGGSTDTQYF
TRBV6-5,-,TRBJ1-1,-,TGTGCCAGCAGTTGGGGACCGGTGAACACTGAAGCTTTCTTT,CASSWGPVNTEAFF
TRBV6-5,TRBD2,TRBJ2-1,-,TGTGCCAGCAGTTATCGCGGGAGGGCGGACAATGAGCAGTTCTTC,CASSYRGRADNEQFF
TRBV6-1,-,TRBJ2-7,-,TGTGCCAGCAGTGGTCTTTGGCAGTACGAGCAGTACTTC,CASSGLWQYEQYF
TRBV11-2,TRBD2,TRBJ2-4,-,TGTGCCAGCAGCTTAGATTTAGCTAGCGGATTAGCCAAAAACATTCAGTACTTC,CASSLDLASGLAKNIQYF
TRBV5-1,-,TRBJ2-7,-,TGCGCCAGCAGCTTGGCCATCGGTCGGGTGGGGGCCTACGAGCAGTACTTC,CASSLAIGRVGAYEQYF
TRBV7-8,-,TRBJ2-3,-,TGTGCCAGCAGCTTAGCGGGAGCCTTTACAGATACGCAGTATTTT,CASSLAGAFTDTQYF
TRBV27,-,TRBJ1-1,-,TGTGCCAGCGGGTTGGAATGGCAAGCTTTCTTT,CASGLEWQAFF
TRBV10-1,-,TRBJ1-4,medium-sized,TGCGCCACTCATACACGCGCAACTAATGAAAAACTGTTTTTT,CATHTRATNEKLFF